Listed here is a single T cell receptor beta chain. Its antigen has not been determined. One base away there is no much larger clone; base qualities are not given. The collaborating institutions used their own protocols to collect whole blood in K2EDTA tubes. For TCRbeta analysis, collaborator samples were shipped as frozen whole blood, as isolated PBMCs, or as DNA extracted from either sample type. This specimen comes from a study of blood T cell repertoires in COVID-19 (dated by TCRdb to about 2020). For context, the study as a whole: The collaborator samples originated in the United States, Italy and Spain and spanned the acute and convalescent phases of COVID-19. The material from the prospective study consisted of cDNA or gDNA derived from T cells, B-cell-depleted T cells, or PBMCs. Deeply sampled blood TCRbeta repertoires from subjects exposed to, actively infected with, or recovered from COVID-19 were included in the dataset. The repertoires were released in a freely available public database meant as a resource for research on the immune response to SARS-CoV-2. The samples were drawn from the first 160 participants of the ongoing ImmuneRACE study and from over a thousand subjects provided by 6 global collaborators. Nearly every sample came with metadata listing a de-identified subject ID, COVID-19 status, age in years and sex. HLA class I and class II types, where available, came from metadata supplied by the sample provider rather than from assay-based typing. Here is what the overall study found, with its caveats: Clinical and demographic metadata were provided uncurated, with the amount varying by source and participant.

Reading the germline V gene gives CDR1 SGHDT and CDR2 YYEEEE. The CDR3 covers 13 residues, taking in both the cysteine and the phenylalanine. Just the 39-base CDR3 DNA is kept, in frame starting at base 1. V is trimmed back by 2 bases and J by 14 bases, and the junction contains 9 bases that no gene match accounts for. TCRbeta CDR3 regions were amplified from genomic DNA by means of the immunoSEQ Assay, a bias-controlled multiplex PCR. In the original analysis: The number of nucleated cells in each sample was estimated by amplification of reference gene primers within the assay. To quantify the absolute abundance of each unique TCRbeta CDR3 rearrangement, sequence reads were collapsed and filtered. For each sample, productive Simpson clonality was calculated by taking the square root of Simpson's diversity index across productive rearrangements. The table comes from immuneACCESS by way of TCRdb, which keeps in-frame sequences with V and J called. Part of the clones is missing from these tables; in studies checked, under half for an unresolved V gene and the rest for unknown reasons. The V and J calls and clone size come from that table; D and trimming were worked out from the DNA. The sample includes some 14,000 clones, with 75% to 85% observed a single time. Together, the top ten hold over 20% of the sample.

This chain is built from TRBV5-6 and TRBJ1-1, with 10 junctional bases fitting TRBD1. The source of this sequence is a man at least 80 years old with active or convalescent COVID-19. Sample: peripheral blood. The base sequence is TGTGCCAGCAGCTTCCTGACAGGGGGCGCGCCGTTCTTT. This gives the protein CASSFLTGGAPFF.